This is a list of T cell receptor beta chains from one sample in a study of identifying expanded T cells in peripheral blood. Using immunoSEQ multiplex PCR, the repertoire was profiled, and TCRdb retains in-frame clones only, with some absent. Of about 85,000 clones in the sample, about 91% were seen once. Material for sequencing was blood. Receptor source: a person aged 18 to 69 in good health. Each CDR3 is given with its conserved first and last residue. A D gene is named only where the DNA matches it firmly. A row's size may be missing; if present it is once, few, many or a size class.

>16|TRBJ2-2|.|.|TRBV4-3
TGCGCCAGCAGCCAAGGCGGGACACTTAACACCGGGGAGCTGTTTTTT
CASSQGGTLNTGELFF
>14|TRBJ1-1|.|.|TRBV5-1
TGCGCCAGCAGGTTGGAAGGGGGAGGTACTGAAGCTTTCTTT
CASRLEGGGTEAFF
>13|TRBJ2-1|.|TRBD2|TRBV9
TGTGCCAGCAGCCGAGGGACTAGCAATGAGCAGTTCTTC
CASSRGTSNEQFF
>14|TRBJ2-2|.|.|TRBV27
TGTGCCAGCAGTTTAAGACTCCGCACCGGGGAGCTGTTTTTT
CASSLRLRTGELFF
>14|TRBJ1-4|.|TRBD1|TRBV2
TGTGCCAGCGGGAGGGACAGCTACTCTGAAAAACTGTTTTTT
CASGRDSYSEKLFF
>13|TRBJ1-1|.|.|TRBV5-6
TGTGCCAGCAGCTTGGCAGCGAACACTGAAGCTTTCTTT
CASSLAANTEAFF
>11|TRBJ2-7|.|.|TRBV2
TGTGCCAGCAGGGAAAGGTACGAGCAGTACTTC
CASRERYEQYF
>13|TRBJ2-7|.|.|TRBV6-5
TGTGCCAGCGGGGGCTCGGGACAATACGAGCAGTACTTC
CASGGSGQYEQYF
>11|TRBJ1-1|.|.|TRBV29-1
TGCAGCGCTAGACCGGGTCAAGTAGCTTTCTTT
CSARPGQVAFF
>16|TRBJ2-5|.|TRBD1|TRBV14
TGTGCCAGCAGCCTCGGATTGACAGGGTTAGGAGAGACCCAGTACTTC
CASSLGLTGLGETQYF
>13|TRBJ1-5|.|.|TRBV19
TGTGCCAGTACCCGGACTCAAAATCAGCCCCAGCATTTT
CASTRTQNQPQHF
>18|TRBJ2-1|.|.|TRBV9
TGTGCCAGCAGCGTAGAGGCTAGCCCTTCCTTCTCCTACAATGAGCAGTTCTTC
CASSVEASPSFSYNEQFF
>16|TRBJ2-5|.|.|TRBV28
TGTGCCAGCAGTTCCGTAGGACTATTACCCCAAGAGACCCAGTACTTC
CASSSVGLLPQETQYF
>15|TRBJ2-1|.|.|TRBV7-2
TGTGCCAGCAGCCTCGGCCCGTCCTCCTACAATGAGCAGTTCTTC
CASSLGPSSYNEQFF
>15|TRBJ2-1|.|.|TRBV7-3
TGTGCCAGCAGCCCCCACGCCGGGGGAGGTAATGAGCAGTTCTTC
CASSPHAGGGNEQFF
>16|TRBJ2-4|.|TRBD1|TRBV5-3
TGTGCCAGAAGCCACAGGGGGCGTGTGGCCAAAAACATTCAGTACTTC
CARSHRGRVAKNIQYF
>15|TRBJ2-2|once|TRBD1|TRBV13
TGTGCCAGCAGTTGGGGACAGGGGAACACCGGGGAGCTGTTTTTT
CASSWGQGNTGELFF
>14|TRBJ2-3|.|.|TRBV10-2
TGCGCCAGCAATGACAGGCCTATGACAGATACGCAGTATTTT
CASNDRPMTDTQYF
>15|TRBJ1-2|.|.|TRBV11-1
TGTGCCAGCAGCGGACGGACAGCGACTTCCTATGGCTACACCTTC
CASSGRTATSYGYTF
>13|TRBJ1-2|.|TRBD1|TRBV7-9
TGTGCCAGCAGCCGGGGGACAGCCTATGGCTACACCTTC
CASSRGTAYGYTF
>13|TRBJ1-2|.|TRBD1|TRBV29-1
TGCAGCGCTGACAGGGGCGAGGGATGGGGCTACACCTTC
CSADRGEGWGYTF
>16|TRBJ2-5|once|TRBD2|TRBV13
TGTGCCAGCAGCTTAGTTTTGGGGGGGTTACAAGAGACCCAGTACTTC
CASSLVLGGLQETQYF
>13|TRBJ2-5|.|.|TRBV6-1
TGTGCCAGCAGTGAAGACTCCACCCGGGCCCAGTACTTC
CASSEDSTRAQYF
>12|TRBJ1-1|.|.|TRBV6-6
TGTGCCAGCAGTTACTCGGAGCTAGAAGCTTTCTTT
CASSYSELEAFF
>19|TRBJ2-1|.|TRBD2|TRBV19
TGTGCCAGTAGTATCATCGGGACTAGCGGGAGAAGTAGGGTTGATGAGCAGTTCTTC
CASSIIGTSGRSRVDEQFF
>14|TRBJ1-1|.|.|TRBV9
TGTGCCAGCAGCGTAGACCCGGCGAACACTGAAGCTTTCTTT
CASSVDPANTEAFF
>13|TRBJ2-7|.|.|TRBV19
TGTGCCAGTAGCACCCGGGGTGCGAACGAGCAGTACTTC
CASSTRGANEQYF
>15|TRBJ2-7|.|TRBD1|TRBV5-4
TGTGCCAGCAGCCCCGGGACAGGTAGCTCCTACGAGCAGTACTTC
CASSPGTGSSYEQYF
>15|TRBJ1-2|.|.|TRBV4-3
TGCGCCAGCAGCCAAGTTGTGGACAGTTTTTATGGCTACACCTTC
CASSQVVDSFYGYTF
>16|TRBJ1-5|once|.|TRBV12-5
TGTGCTAGTGCCCTCCCCTTGACAGCGAGCAATCAGCCCCAGCATTTT
CASALPLTASNQPQHF
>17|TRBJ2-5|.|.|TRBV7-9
TGTGCCAGCAGCTACAACCCCGCCTCCTGGGCCCAAGAGACCCAGTACTTC
CASSYNPASWAQETQYF
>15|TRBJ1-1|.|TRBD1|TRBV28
TGTGCCAGCAGACCAGGGGGTGGAGTAATCACTGAAGCTTTCTTT
CASRPGGGVITEAFF
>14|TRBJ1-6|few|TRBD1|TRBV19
TGTGCCAGTAGTACCACAGGGGGGAATTCACCCCTCCACTTT
CASSTTGGNSPLHF
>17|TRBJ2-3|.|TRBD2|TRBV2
TGTGCCAGCAGTTACTCGACTAGCGGGGGAAGCACAGATACGCAGTATTTT
CASSYSTSGGSTDTQYF
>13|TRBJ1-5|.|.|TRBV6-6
TGTGCCAGCAGCCGTACAGGAGGTCAGCCCCAGCATTTT
CASSRTGGQPQHF
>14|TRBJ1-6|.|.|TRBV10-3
TGTGCCATCAGTTCGGTAGCCGCTAATTCACCCCTCCACTTT
CAISSVAANSPLHF
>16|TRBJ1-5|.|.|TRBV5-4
TGTGCCAGCAGCTTGGAGAGGGGTCGGGGCAATCAGCCCCAGCATTTT
CASSLERGRGNQPQHF
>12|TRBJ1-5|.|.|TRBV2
TGTGCCAGCAGTGAAAGGTATCAGCCCCAGCATTTT
CASSERYQPQHF
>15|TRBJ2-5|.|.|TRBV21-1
TGTGCCAGCAGATCGGGGGTGCTGGCTAAAGAGACCCAGTACTTC
CASRSGVLAKETQYF
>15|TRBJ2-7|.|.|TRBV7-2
TGTGCCAGCAGCTTTTGGGGGCAGAACTCCTACGAGCAGTACTTC
CASSFWGQNSYEQYF
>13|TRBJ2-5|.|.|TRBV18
TGTGCCAGCTCACCGACTAGTGCAGAGACCCAGTACTTC
CASSPTSAETQYF
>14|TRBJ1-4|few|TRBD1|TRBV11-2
TGTGCCAGCCGTCCGACAGGGGCTAATGAAAAACTGTTTTTT
CASRPTGANEKLFF
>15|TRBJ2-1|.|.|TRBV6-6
TGTGCCAGCAGCCCCGTAAGCCGGTCAGGCAATGAGCAGTTCTTC
CASSPVSRSGNEQFF
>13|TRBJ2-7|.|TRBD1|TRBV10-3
TGTGCCATCAAGGAGACAGGGGCCTACGAGCAGTACTTC
CAIKETGAYEQYF
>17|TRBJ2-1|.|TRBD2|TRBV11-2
TGTGCCAGCAGCTCCCTAACTAGCGGGAGGCCCTACAATGAGCAGTTCTTC
CASSSLTSGRPYNEQFF
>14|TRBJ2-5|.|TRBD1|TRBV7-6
TGTGCCAGCAGCTGGGACAGGGCCCAAGAGACCCAGTACTTC
CASSWDRAQETQYF
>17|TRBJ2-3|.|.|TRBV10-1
TGCGCCACTCCCCTGGGGCTAGCAGTTCCGAACACAGATACGCAGTATTTT
CATPLGLAVPNTDTQYF
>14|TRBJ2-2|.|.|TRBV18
TGTGCCAGCTCTCAACGGGAGAACACCGGGGAGCTGTTTTTT
CASSQRENTGELFF
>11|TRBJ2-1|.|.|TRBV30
TGTGCCTGGAGTTCGGTAAATGAGCAGTTCTTC
CAWSSVNEQFF